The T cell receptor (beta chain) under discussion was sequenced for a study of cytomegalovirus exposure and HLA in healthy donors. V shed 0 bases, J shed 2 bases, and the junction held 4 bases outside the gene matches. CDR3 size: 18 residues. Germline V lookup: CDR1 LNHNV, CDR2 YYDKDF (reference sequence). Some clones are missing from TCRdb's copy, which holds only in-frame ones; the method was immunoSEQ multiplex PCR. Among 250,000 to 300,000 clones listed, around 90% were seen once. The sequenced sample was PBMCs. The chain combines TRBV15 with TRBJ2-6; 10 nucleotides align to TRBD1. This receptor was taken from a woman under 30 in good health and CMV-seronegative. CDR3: CATSRDRTGGTGANVLTF. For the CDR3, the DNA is TGTGCCACCAGCAGAGATCGGACAGGGGGAACTGGGGCCAACGTCCTGACTTTC.